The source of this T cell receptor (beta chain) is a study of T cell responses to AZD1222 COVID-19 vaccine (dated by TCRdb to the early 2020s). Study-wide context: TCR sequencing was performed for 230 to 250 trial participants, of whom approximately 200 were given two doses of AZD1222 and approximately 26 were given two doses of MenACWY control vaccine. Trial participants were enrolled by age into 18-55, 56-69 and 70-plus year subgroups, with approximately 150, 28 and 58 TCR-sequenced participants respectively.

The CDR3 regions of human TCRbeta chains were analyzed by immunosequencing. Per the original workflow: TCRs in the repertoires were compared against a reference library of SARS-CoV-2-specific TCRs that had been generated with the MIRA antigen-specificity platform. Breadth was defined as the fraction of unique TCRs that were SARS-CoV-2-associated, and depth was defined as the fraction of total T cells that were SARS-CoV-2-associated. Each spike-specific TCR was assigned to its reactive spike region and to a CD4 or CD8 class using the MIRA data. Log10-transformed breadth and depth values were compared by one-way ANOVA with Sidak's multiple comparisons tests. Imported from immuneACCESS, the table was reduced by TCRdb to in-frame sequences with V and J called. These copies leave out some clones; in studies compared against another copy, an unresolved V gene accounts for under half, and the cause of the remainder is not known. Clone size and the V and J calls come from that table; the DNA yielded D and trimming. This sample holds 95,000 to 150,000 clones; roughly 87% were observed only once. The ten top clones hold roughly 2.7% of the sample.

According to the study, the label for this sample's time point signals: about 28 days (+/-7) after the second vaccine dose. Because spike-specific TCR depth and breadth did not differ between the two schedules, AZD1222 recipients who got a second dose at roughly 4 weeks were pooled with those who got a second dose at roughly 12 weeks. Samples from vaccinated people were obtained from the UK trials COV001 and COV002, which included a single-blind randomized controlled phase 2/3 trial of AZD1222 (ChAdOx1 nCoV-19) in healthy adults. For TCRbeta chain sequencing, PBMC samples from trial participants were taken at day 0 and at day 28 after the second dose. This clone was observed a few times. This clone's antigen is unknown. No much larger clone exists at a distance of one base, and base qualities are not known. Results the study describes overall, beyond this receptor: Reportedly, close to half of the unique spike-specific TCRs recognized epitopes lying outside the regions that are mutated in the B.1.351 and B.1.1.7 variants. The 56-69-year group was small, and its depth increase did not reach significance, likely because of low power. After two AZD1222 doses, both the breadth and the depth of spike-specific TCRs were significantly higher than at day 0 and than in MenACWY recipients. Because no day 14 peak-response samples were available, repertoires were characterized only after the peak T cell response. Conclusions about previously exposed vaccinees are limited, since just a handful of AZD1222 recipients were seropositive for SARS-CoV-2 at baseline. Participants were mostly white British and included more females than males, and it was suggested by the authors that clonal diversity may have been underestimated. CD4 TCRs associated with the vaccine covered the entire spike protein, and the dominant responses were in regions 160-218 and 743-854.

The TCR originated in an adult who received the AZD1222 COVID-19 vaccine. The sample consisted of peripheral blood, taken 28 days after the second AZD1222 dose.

The CDR3 region reads CASSQGPGAGYTF. The nucleotides are TGTGCCAGCAGCCAGGGTCCAGGGGCTGGCTACACCTTC. In this chain, TRBV7-3 is recombined with TRBJ1-2; TRBD1 is perhaps the D gene, given 6 matching bases. V is pared back by 5 bases and J by 7 bases, with 14 bases lying between the germline termini. The germline V gene provides CDR1 SGHTA and CDR2 FQGTGA. From cysteine to phenylalanine, the CDR3 is 13 amino acids long. Here the CDR3 DNA is all that survives: 39 bases in frame from base 1.